A selection of T cell receptor beta chains follows, all from one sample in a study of cytomegalovirus exposure and HLA in healthy donors. Clones were sequenced by immunoSEQ multiplex PCR, and TCRdb holds only the in-frame ones, with some missing. In the table there are some 150,000 clones, approximately 82% of which are singletons. The source material was PBMCs. The receptors here all came from a woman aged 40-49 years in good health and CMV-seronegative. CDR3s include the opening cysteine and the closing phenylalanine or tryptophan. Fields, in order: CDR3 protein, CDR3 DNA, D gene, J gene, V gene, clone size. The D gene is left open where the match is weak. Rows give clone size only sometimes, using once, few, many, or a class for an expanded clone.

CDR3aa: CASSPPLQASYNEQFF
CDR3nt: TGTGCCAGCTCACCACCGTTGCAGGCCTCCTACAATGAGCAGTTCTTC
d_gene: -
j_gene: TRBJ2-1
v_gene: TRBV18
abundance: -

CDR3aa: CASSFYRSPLGYTF
CDR3nt: TGTGCCAGCAGCTTCTACAGGAGCCCGCTTGGCTACACCTTC
d_gene: -
j_gene: TRBJ1-2
v_gene: TRBV11-1
abundance: -

CDR3aa: CASSSGRWAEAFF
CDR3nt: TGTGCCAGTAGTTCCGGCAGGTGGGCTGAAGCTTTCTTT
d_gene: -
j_gene: TRBJ1-1
v_gene: TRBV19
abundance: once

CDR3aa: CASSRLGQEYNEKLFF
CDR3nt: TGTGCCAGCAGTCGGCTTGGACAGGAGTATAATGAAAAACTGTTTTTT
d_gene: TRBD1
j_gene: TRBJ1-4
v_gene: TRBV4-2
abundance: -

CDR3aa: CASSAAGQGNGNQPQHF
CDR3nt: TGTGCCAGCAGTGCAGCGGGACAGGGCAACGGCAATCAGCCCCAGCATTTT
d_gene: TRBD1
j_gene: TRBJ1-5
v_gene: TRBV6-1
abundance: few

CDR3aa: CASSQDSLNTEAFF
CDR3nt: TGTGCCAGCAGCCAAGATTCATTGAACACTGAAGCTTTCTTT
d_gene: -
j_gene: TRBJ1-1
v_gene: TRBV14
abundance: -

CDR3aa: CASRTSQETQYF
CDR3nt: TGTGCCAGCAGGACTAGCCAAGAGACCCAGTACTTC
d_gene: -
j_gene: TRBJ2-5
v_gene: TRBV27
abundance: -

CDR3aa: CASSLVLRGTGVNSPLHF
CDR3nt: TGCGCCAGCAGCTTGGTTTTACGAGGGACAGGGGTTAATTCACCCCTCCACTTT
d_gene: TRBD1
j_gene: TRBJ1-6
v_gene: TRBV5-1
abundance: -

CDR3aa: CASSPTQGRNQPQHF
CDR3nt: TGTGCCAGCTCACCGACGCAGGGTAGGAATCAGCCCCAGCATTTT
d_gene: -
j_gene: TRBJ1-5
v_gene: TRBV18
abundance: -

CDR3aa: CASSPYADNSGNTIYF
CDR3nt: TGCGCCAGCAGCCCATATGCGGACAACTCTGGAAACACCATATATTTT
d_gene: -
j_gene: TRBJ1-3
v_gene: TRBV5-1
abundance: -

CDR3aa: CASSSGQPSRTDTQYF
CDR3nt: TGTGCCAGCAGCTCTGGACAGCCCAGTCGCACAGATACGCAGTATTTT
d_gene: -
j_gene: TRBJ2-3
v_gene: TRBV11-3
abundance: -

CDR3aa: CASSPTGEPYEQYF
CDR3nt: TGCGCCAGCAGCCCCACAGGGGAACCCTACGAGCAGTACTTC
d_gene: TRBD1
j_gene: TRBJ2-7
v_gene: TRBV5-1
abundance: -

CDR3aa: CASSHTSQKVSYEQYF
CDR3nt: TGTGCCAGCAGCCACACTTCACAGAAGGTCTCCTACGAGCAGTACTTC
d_gene: -
j_gene: TRBJ2-7
v_gene: TRBV2
abundance: -

CDR3aa: CASVLTSGGSYEQYF
CDR3nt: TGCGCCAGCGTTCTGACTAGCGGGGGGTCCTACGAGCAGTACTTC
d_gene: TRBD2
j_gene: TRBJ2-7
v_gene: TRBV10-1
abundance: -

CDR3aa: CASSQDLEAATYEQYF
CDR3nt: TGCGCCAGCAGCCAAGATTTAGAAGCGGCAACCTACGAGCAGTACTTC
d_gene: -
j_gene: TRBJ2-7
v_gene: TRBV4-3
abundance: -

CDR3aa: CASSYGTSGRLGEQFF
CDR3nt: TGCGCCAGCAGCTACGGGACTAGCGGGAGGCTCGGTGAGCAGTTCTTC
d_gene: TRBD2
j_gene: TRBJ2-1
v_gene: TRBV5-1
abundance: once

CDR3aa: CAISDVGGTNEKLFF
CDR3nt: TGTGCCATCAGTGACGTGGGGGGGACTAATGAAAAACTGTTTTTT
d_gene: -
j_gene: TRBJ1-4
v_gene: TRBV10-3
abundance: -

CDR3aa: CASRKDRGNSPLHF
CDR3nt: TGTGCCAGCAGGAAGGACAGGGGCAATTCACCCCTCCACTTT
d_gene: TRBD1
j_gene: TRBJ1-6
v_gene: TRBV2
abundance: few

CDR3aa: CAISVNGQVNHSPLHF
CDR3nt: TGTGCCATCAGTGTTAATGGACAGGTTAATCATTCACCCCTCCACTTT
d_gene: TRBD1
j_gene: TRBJ1-6
v_gene: TRBV10-3
abundance: -

CDR3aa: CASSPPWRGPEAFF
CDR3nt: TGTGCCAGCAGCCCGCCGTGGAGGGGACCTGAAGCTTTCTTT
d_gene: -
j_gene: TRBJ1-1
v_gene: TRBV11-2
abundance: -

CDR3aa: CASSQAPPLGRDTQYF
CDR3nt: TGCGCCAGCAGCCAAGCCCCCCCCCTAGGTCGGGATACGCAGTATTTT
d_gene: -
j_gene: TRBJ2-3
v_gene: TRBV4-3
abundance: -

CDR3aa: CASSDFQGARELFF
CDR3nt: TGCGCCAGCAGTGACTTTCAGGGGGCAAGGGAGCTGTTTTTT
d_gene: TRBD1
j_gene: TRBJ2-2
v_gene: TRBV10-1
abundance: -

CDR3aa: CASSGTRGVGNEQFF
CDR3nt: TGTGCCAGCAGTGGGACTAGGGGTGTGGGCAATGAGCAGTTCTTC
d_gene: TRBD2
j_gene: TRBJ2-1
v_gene: TRBV2
abundance: -

CDR3aa: CASRLGQGAGDTQYF
CDR3nt: TGCGCCAGCAGACTCGGACAGGGGGCGGGAGATACGCAGTATTTT
d_gene: TRBD1
j_gene: TRBJ2-3
v_gene: TRBV5-1
abundance: -

CDR3aa: CASSEARNTEAFF
CDR3nt: TGTGCCAGCAGTGAAGCGCGCAACACTGAAGCTTTCTTT
d_gene: -
j_gene: TRBJ1-1
v_gene: TRBV6-5
abundance: few

CDR3aa: CASSLWAGGDGGSTGELFF
CDR3nt: TGTGCCAGCAGTTTATGGGCGGGGGGGGATGGGGGAAGCACCGGGGAGCTGTTTTTT
d_gene: TRBD2
j_gene: TRBJ2-2
v_gene: TRBV28
abundance: -

CDR3aa: CASSALLDRGLFTEAFF
CDR3nt: TGTGCCAGCTCAGCCCTTCTCGACAGGGGGCTGTTCACTGAAGCTTTCTTT
d_gene: TRBD1
j_gene: TRBJ1-1
v_gene: TRBV18
abundance: -

CDR3aa: CASSLVGTGSDEQYF
CDR3nt: TGTGCCAGCAGCTTAGTGGGGACAGGGAGTGACGAGCAGTACTTC
d_gene: TRBD1
j_gene: TRBJ2-7
v_gene: TRBV7-2
abundance: -

CDR3aa: CASSLRIGDGYTF
CDR3nt: TGTGCCAGCAGCCTTCGGATCGGGGATGGCTACACCTTC
d_gene: -
j_gene: TRBJ1-2
v_gene: TRBV7-8
abundance: -

CDR3aa: CASSLWPGQGPLTSGNTIYF
CDR3nt: TGTGCCAGCAGTTTATGGCCGGGACAGGGGCCTCTCACCTCTGGAAACACCATATATTTT
d_gene: TRBD1
j_gene: TRBJ1-3
v_gene: TRBV28
abundance: -

CDR3aa: CASSDVTGGFNQPQHF
CDR3nt: TGTGCCAGCAGTGACGTAACAGGGGGTTTCAATCAGCCCCAGCATTTT
d_gene: TRBD1
j_gene: TRBJ1-5
v_gene: TRBV25-1
abundance: -

CDR3aa: CASSLEQRIYGYTF
CDR3nt: TGTGCCAGCAGCTTGGAACAGCGGATCTATGGCTACACCTTC
d_gene: -
j_gene: TRBJ1-2
v_gene: TRBV5-8
abundance: -

CDR3aa: CASSPDRGRSHGYTF
CDR3nt: TGTGCCAGCAGTCCGGACAGGGGGCGCTCCCATGGCTACACCTTC
d_gene: TRBD1
j_gene: TRBJ1-2
v_gene: TRBV5-8
abundance: -

CDR3aa: CASSPRGALADTQYF
CDR3nt: TGTGCCAGCTCCCCCCGGGGGGCGTTAGCAGATACGCAGTATTTT
d_gene: -
j_gene: TRBJ2-3
v_gene: TRBV18
abundance: few

CDR3aa: CASNAMGSPRGEQYF
CDR3nt: TGTGCCAGCAACGCGATGGGATCCCCGAGGGGGGAGCAGTACTTC
d_gene: -
j_gene: TRBJ2-7
v_gene: TRBV7-8
abundance: few

CDR3aa: CASSSTPGQGALGSGNTIYF
CDR3nt: TGCGCCAGCAGTTCCACCCCGGGACAGGGGGCTTTGGGCTCTGGAAACACCATATATTTT
d_gene: TRBD1
j_gene: TRBJ1-3
v_gene: TRBV5-1
abundance: few

CDR3aa: CASSLWAQDEQFF
CDR3nt: TGCGCCAGCAGTCTATGGGCGCAGGATGAGCAGTTCTTC
d_gene: -
j_gene: TRBJ2-1
v_gene: TRBV10-2
abundance: few

CDR3aa: CASSSWTENTGELFF
CDR3nt: TGTGCCAGCAGCTCGTGGACTGAGAACACCGGGGAGCTGTTTTTT
d_gene: -
j_gene: TRBJ2-2
v_gene: TRBV11-2
abundance: -

CDR3aa: CASSWVPTSSDEQFF
CDR3nt: TGTGCCAGCAGTTGGGTCCCGACTAGTTCCGATGAGCAGTTCTTC
d_gene: -
j_gene: TRBJ2-1
v_gene: TRBV6-5
abundance: -

CDR3aa: CASSPSTDPNYGYTF
CDR3nt: TGTGCCAGCAGCCCCTCGACAGATCCTAACTATGGCTACACCTTC
d_gene: -
j_gene: TRBJ1-2
v_gene: TRBV7-2
abundance: few

CDR3aa: CASSSYHGQPTQDTQYF
CDR3nt: TGTGCCAGCAGCTCGTATCACGGACAGCCCACACAGGATACGCAGTATTTT
d_gene: -
j_gene: TRBJ2-3
v_gene: TRBV14
abundance: once

CDR3aa: CASMSWGLWDEQYF
CDR3nt: TGTGCCAGCATGTCCTGGGGGCTTTGGGACGAGCAGTACTTC
d_gene: -
j_gene: TRBJ2-7
v_gene: TRBV27
abundance: few

CDR3aa: CASSTGQGTYNEQFF
CDR3nt: TGTGCCAGCAGCACGGGACAGGGGACCTACAATGAGCAGTTCTTC
d_gene: TRBD1
j_gene: TRBJ2-1
v_gene: TRBV7-2
abundance: -

CDR3aa: CASSRLAGISYNEQFF
CDR3nt: TGTGCCAGCAGCCGACTAGCGGGTATCTCCTACAATGAGCAGTTCTTC
d_gene: TRBD2
j_gene: TRBJ2-1
v_gene: TRBV7-3
abundance: -

CDR3aa: CSVSGLNTEAFF
CDR3nt: TGCAGCGTTAGTGGCTTGAACACTGAAGCTTTCTTT
d_gene: -
j_gene: TRBJ1-1
v_gene: TRBV29-1
abundance: -

CDR3aa: CASSSDSASSYNEQFF
CDR3nt: TGTGCCAGCAGCTCGGATAGCGCGAGCTCCTACAATGAGCAGTTCTTC
d_gene: -
j_gene: TRBJ2-1
v_gene: TRBV7-3
abundance: -

CDR3aa: CASSLIAGGGAFF
CDR3nt: TGTGCCAGCAGTCTAATCGCCGGGGGGGGAGCGTTCTTC
d_gene: TRBD2
j_gene: TRBJ2-1
v_gene: TRBV27
abundance: -

CDR3aa: CASSLGSADTQYF
CDR3nt: TGTGCCAGCAGTCTCGGGTCCGCAGATACGCAGTATTTT
d_gene: -
j_gene: TRBJ2-3
v_gene: TRBV7-9
abundance: -

CDR3aa: CASSEPDFGYQPQHF
CDR3nt: TGCGCCAGCAGTGAACCGGACTTCGGCTATCAGCCCCAGCATTTT
d_gene: -
j_gene: TRBJ1-5
v_gene: TRBV10-2
abundance: -

CDR3aa: CASSLAGSPNEQYF
CDR3nt: TGTGCCAGCAGTCTAGCGGGGTCTCCTAACGAGCAGTACTTC
d_gene: TRBD2
j_gene: TRBJ2-7
v_gene: TRBV7-6
abundance: -

CDR3aa: CASSQAAGPQGQYF
CDR3nt: TGTGCCAGCAGCCAAGCGGCAGGGCCACAGGGGCAGTACTTC
d_gene: -
j_gene: TRBJ2-7
v_gene: TRBV14
abundance: -

CDR3aa: CASSITSGSSYEQYF
CDR3nt: TGTGCCAGCAGCATTACTAGCGGGAGCTCCTACGAGCAGTACTTC
d_gene: TRBD2
j_gene: TRBJ2-7
v_gene: TRBV7-2
abundance: -